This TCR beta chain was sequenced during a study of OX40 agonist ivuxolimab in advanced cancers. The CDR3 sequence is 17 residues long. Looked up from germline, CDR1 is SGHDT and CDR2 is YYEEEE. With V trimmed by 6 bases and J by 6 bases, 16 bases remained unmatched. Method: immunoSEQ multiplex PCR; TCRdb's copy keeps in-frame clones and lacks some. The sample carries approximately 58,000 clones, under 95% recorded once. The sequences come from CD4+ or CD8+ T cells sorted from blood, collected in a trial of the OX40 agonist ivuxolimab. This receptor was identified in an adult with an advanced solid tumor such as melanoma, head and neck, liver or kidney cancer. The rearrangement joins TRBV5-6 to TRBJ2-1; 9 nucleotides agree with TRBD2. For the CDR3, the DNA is TGTGCCAGCACCACTATCCAAGGGCTAGCGGGGTTCAATGAGCAGTTCTTC. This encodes CASTTIQGLAGFNEQFF.